This T cell receptor beta chain stems from a study of T-cell reconstitution after alpha-beta-depleted transplantation in children. Study-level findings and limits: Some patients' high day-60 TCRbeta diversity was traced to surviving recipient T cells and thymic progenitors. It was newly produced T cells that mostly accounted for T-cell counts and diversity one year after transplant. Where alpha-beta T cells came from about two months after transplant was reportedly several hundred expanded graft clones.

V lost 1 base and J lost 4; bases outside the gene matches: 8. The germline CDR1 and CDR2 sequences are DFQATT and SNEGSKA (reference sequence). The CDR3 spans 16 residues. Unique molecular identifiers were built into the TCRbeta library. TCRdb re-called the PCR reads with MiXCR, one entry per CDR3 protein. In the table there are hundreds of thousands of distinct CDR3 sequences, around 14% of which are singletons. The sample holds many counts of this clonotype. Its cognate antigen is unknown. The sequencing used PBMCs, collected before TCRalphabeta/CD19-depleted stem cell transplant. The V and J genes are TRBV20-1 and TRBJ2-1; 9 bases are a match to TRBD2. This sequence was found in a girl aged 2 to 9 with congenital amegakaryocytic thrombocytopenia, due to receive a stem cell transplant. CDR3: CSARVTSGLPYNEQFF. The DNA for the CDR3 is TGCAGTGCTAGAGTCACTAGCGGGCTTCCTTACAATGAGCAGTTCTTC.